A selection of T cell receptor beta chains follows, all from one sample in a study of blood T cell repertoires in COVID-19. Some clones are missing from TCRdb's copy, which holds only in-frame ones; the method was immunoSEQ multiplex PCR. This sample has 56,000 or so clones, with around 80% found just once. Input material: peripheral blood. The receptors come from a woman older than 75 with acute or convalescent COVID-19. CDR3s leave out the opening cysteine and the closing phenylalanine or tryptophan.

j_gene | len | v_gene | CDR3aa
TRBJ1-1 | 12 | TRBV24-1 | ATSGGQGEDEAF
TRBJ1-3 | 12 | TRBV19 | ASETPGQGNTIY
TRBJ1-5 | 13 | TRBV3-1/TRBV3-2 | ASSQDHRGNQPQH
TRBJ2-1 | 11 | TRBV2 | ASADQGGGEQF
TRBJ2-1 | 11 | TRBV2 | ASVGGTYNEQF
TRBJ2-5 | 12 | TRBV6-5 | ASSSLQGGETQY
TRBJ2-5 | 12 | TRBV4-1 | ASRGTGFQETQY
TRBJ2-7 | 14 | TRBV18 | ASSPEGTSGGEEQY
TRBJ2-7 | 12 | TRBV11-2 | ASSLGGDYYEQY
TRBJ2-2 | 14 | TRBV6-5 | ASSYPLAEGTGELF
TRBJ1-1 | 12 | TRBV5-1 | ASSLGLAYTEAF